The 20 T cell receptor beta chains reported below all come from one sample, sequenced in a study of T cells in Graves' hyperthyroidism and ophthalmopathy. There were TCR beta CDR3 regions amplified from RNA transcripts. Carried out on the TCR CDR3, a first-round RT-PCR used the HTBI primer set. Via MiXCR, TCRdb re-called the multiplex PCR reads, giving one row per CDR3 protein. The top ten clones hold less than 10% of a sample with around 400,000 distinct CDR3 sequences, less than 15% of them seen once. The sequencing sample was made of blood. The receptors were sampled from a woman aged 18-29 years with Graves' hyperthyroidism.

This clonotype was recorded many times. The rearrangement joins TRBV28 to TRBJ1-1; 11 positions agree with TRBD1. Germline V gene lookup returns CDR1 MDHEN and CDR2 SYDVKM. The CDR3 covers 14 residues. Trimming removed 2 bases from V and 11 bases from J; junction bases left unmatched: 7. Here the CDR3 reads CASSLMGQGVRAFF. The CDR3, as DNA: TGTGCCAGCAGTTTAATGGGACAGGGGGTTCGGGCTTTCTTT.

This clonotype appeared many times. The chain recombines TRBV12-3 or TRBV12-4 with TRBJ2-5; D remains unclear. This CDR3 is built from 14 residues. Trimming took 3 bases from V and 4 from J, leaving 12 bases between them. CDR3 residues: CASSLAWRVETQYF. DNA of the CDR3: TGTGCCAGCAGTTTGGCGTGGCGCGTAGAGACCCAGTACTTC.

A word on this clonotype: Here the CDR3 omits its conserved ending phenylalanine or tryptophan, so a read error is the likely source. The rearrangement links TRBV6-2 or TRBV6-3 to TRBJ2-1; the D gene is possibly TRBD2 (5 bases). V lost 5 bases and J 2 bases, leaving 7 bases between the germline ends. Germline loops: CDR1 MNHEY, CDR2 SVGEGT. The CDR3 totals 13 residues. CDR3 sequence reads: CASSRTPYNEQFL. The CDR3 DNA follows: TGTGCCAGCAGTAGGACTCCCTACAATGAGCAGTTCTTA.

This clonotype has at least ten counts. J is TRBJ1-1 and V is TRBV6-1; no reliable D call. V lost 4 bases, J lost 0 bases, and 9 bases lay in between. This CDR3 has 14 residues. Germline-derived CDR1 and CDR2 are MNHNS and SASEGT. The CDR3 spells CASSALAVNTEAFF. DNA for the CDR3: TGTGCCAGCAGTGCCCTGGCGGTGAACACTGAAGCTTTCTTT.

This clonotype was seen repeatedly, ten times or more. The chain links TRBV20-1 to TRBJ2-1; D is perhaps TRBD2 (6 bases). Trimming removed 0 bases from V and 4 bases from J, with 16 bases in between. The length of the CDR3 is 16 residues. The V gene's germline CDR1 is DFQATT and CDR2 SNEGSKA (reference sequence). The CDR3 nucleotides read TGCAGTGCTAGAGATCGAGTACGGGGGACTTACAATGAGCAGTTCTTC. Amino acid sequence: CSARDRVRGTYNEQFF.

The V gene is TRBV20-1, the J gene TRBJ1-2; 8 nucleotides line up with TRBD1. The germline CDR1 and CDR2 sequences are DFQATT and SNEGSKA (reference sequence). The J segment lost 8 bases and the V segment lost 5 bases, leaving 4 bases of the junction unmatched. The CDR3 has 11 residues. CDR3 protein: CSARTGHGYTF. The CDR3 nucleotides are TGCAGTGCTCGGACAGGGCACGGCTACACCTTC.

This clonotype was counted only a few times. The genes are TRBV6-1 and TRBJ1-6; possibly TRBD1 for D (6 bases). The CDR3 spans 15 residues. CDR1 and CDR2 (germline): MNHNS, SASEGT. V was trimmed by 6 bases and J by 6 bases, leaving 15 bases between them. The CDR3 nucleotides read TGTGCCAGCAGGAAACAGGGCTTCGGTAATTCACCCCTCCACTTT. As protein: CASRKQGFGNSPLHF.

This clonotype was recorded many times. This chain joins TRBV30 and TRBJ1-1, with unresolved D. Germline CDR1 is GTSNPN and CDR2 is SVGIG (reference sequence). V was shortened by 6 bases and J by 0 bases, with 5 bases between the two germline ends. This CDR3 is built from 11 residues. CDR3 region: CACAMNTEAFF. The CDR3, as DNA: TGTGCCTGCGCAATGAACACTGAAGCTTTCTTT.

This clonotype came up many times. The chain couples TRBV13 to TRBJ2-7; the match to TRBD1 covers 8 bases. Germline loops: CDR1 PRHDT, CDR2 FYEKMQ (reference sequence). V gave up 0 bases and J gave up 6 bases; unmatched junction bases: 7. The CDR3 loop spans 15 amino acids. The CDR3 region is CASSLGDRVSGEQYF. Written as DNA, the CDR3 is TGTGCCAGCAGCTTAGGGGACAGGGTGTCGGGCGAGCAGTACTTC.

This clonotype came up a few times. The chain links TRBV29-1 to TRBJ1-1, with 11 nucleotides matching TRBD1. CDR1 and CDR2 (germline): SQVTM, ANQGSEA. J was trimmed by 10 bases and V by 2 bases; bases with no gene match: 6. The CDR3 runs 13 residues. CDR3 sequence (DNA): TGCAGCGTTGAAAGGACAGGGGGCGCGGGAGCTTTCTTT. Protein product: CSVERTGGAGAFF. Complete variable domain (other parts from reference TRBV29-1 and TRBJ1-1): SAVISQKPSRDICQRGTSLTIQCQVDSQVTMMFWYRQQPGQSLTLIATANQGSEATYESGFVIDKFPISRPNLTFSTLTVSNMSPEDSSIYLCSVERTGGAGAFFGQGTRLTVV.

The chain carries TRBV7-2 and TRBJ2-7, with 9 nucleotides matching TRBD2. The CDR3 totals 16 residues. V lost 6 bases, J lost 1 base, and 10 bases stayed unmatched. Per the germline V gene, CDR1 is SGHTA and CDR2 is FQGNSA. Written as DNA, the CDR3 is TGTGCCAGCAGTTCGGATAGCGGGAGCCCTTCCTACGAGCAGTACTTC. Its translation is CASSSDSGSPSYEQYF.

This clonotype was seen at least ten times. The chain combines TRBV29-1 with TRBJ2-7; 9 positions match TRBD2. Looked up from germline, CDR1 is SQVTM and CDR2 is ANQGSEA. Trimming took 6 bases from V and 6 from J; bases not matched to a gene: 9. The length of the CDR3 is 13 residues. The CDR3, as DNA: TGCAGCGTCAGTAGCGGGAGATCCGGCGAGCAGTACTTC. Encoded protein: CSVSSGRSGEQYF.

The chain carries TRBV5-1 and TRBJ2-5, with 10 bases aligning to TRBD1. The CDR3 loop spans 16 amino acids. V shed 3 bases, J shed 0 bases, and the junction held 5 bases outside the gene matches. Looked up from germline, CDR1 is SGHRS and CDR2 is YFSETQ. The CDR3: CASSWGTGVNQETQYF. As DNA, the CDR3 is TGCGCCAGCAGCTGGGGGACAGGGGTGAACCAAGAGACCCAGTACTTC.

This clonotype came up a few times. Since a much larger clone is just one base distant, this may be a read error. This chain joins TRBV7-2 and TRBJ1-1, with D unclear. The CDR3 is 15 residues long. CDR1 SGHTA and CDR2 FQGNSA come from the germline V gene. V was shortened by 5 bases and J by 1 base, with 14 bases between the two germline ends. The CDR3 bases are TGTGCCAGCAGCGGAGGACCGGGAAAGAACACTGAAGCTTTCTTT. Its protein product is CASSGGPGKNTEAFF.

This clonotype was observed a few times. One end of the junction is discordant with germline, which a read error may explain. V usage is TRBV5-6 and J usage is TRBJ1-2, with a weak D call TRBD1 (5 bases). The CDR3 spans 16 residues. Germline V lookup: CDR1 SGHDT, CDR2 YYEEEE. For the CDR3, the DNA is TGTGCCAGCAGCAGAACCCCGACAGACCCTAACCATGGCTACACCTTC. It is translated as CASSRTPTDPNHGYTF.

This sequence joins TRBV28 and TRBJ2-7, with 8 bases identical to TRBD1. The CDR3 length is 14 residues. The germline V gene encodes CDR1 MDHEN and CDR2 SYDVKM. V was pared by 5 bases and J by 2 bases, with 5 bases of the junction left unmatched. The CDR3 reads CASSLRGQPYEQYF. In DNA, the CDR3 is TGTGCCAGCAGTCTCAGGGGGCAACCCTACGAGCAGTACTTC. Drawing the rest from reference TRBV28 and TRBJ2-7, the complete variable domain is DVKVTQSSRYLVKRTGEKVFLECVQDMDHENMFWYRQDPGLGLRLIYFSYDVKMKEKGDIPEGYSVSREKKERFSLILESASTNQTSMYLCASSLRGQPYEQYFGPGTRLTVT.

This clonotype has just a few counts. Being one base from a much bigger clone, this may be a read error. The CDR3 ends on some other residue instead of the conserved phenylalanine or tryptophan, so this is likely a read error. The genes are TRBV7-2 and TRBJ2-3; TRBD2 matches 7 bases. Unmatched junction bases numbered 8, after V lost 5 bases and J lost 0 bases. This CDR3 has 16 residues. Germline values: CDR1 SGHTA, CDR2 FQGNSA. In DNA form, the CDR3 reads TGTGCCAGCAGCCATGGGCGGCGGGAGAGCACAGATACGCAGTATTCT. It encodes CASSHGRRESTDTQYS.

This clonotype was found a few times. The chain employs TRBV10-2 and TRBJ1-1, with D possibly being TRBD1 (5 bases). CDR1 and CDR2 from the germline V gene are WSHSY and SAAADI. Trimming left V 6 bases short and J 6 bases short, with 14 bases between. The CDR3 is 13 amino acids. CDR3 residues: CASRVPGDAEAFF. CDR3 DNA sequence: TGCGCCAGCAGGGTCCCTGGGGACGCTGAAGCTTTCTTT.

This clonotype has a handful of counts. One end of the junction fails to match germline, which may point to a read error. The gene calls are TRBV6-2 or TRBV6-3 and TRBJ2-3; 12 bases are shared with TRBD2. This CDR3 has 16 amino acids. Per germline, CDR1 MNHEY and CDR2 SVGEGT. The CDR3 sequence: CAGSRGTSGSTDTQYF. In nucleotides, the CDR3 is TGTGCCGGCAGTCGGGGGACTAGCGGGAGCACAGATACGCAGTATTTT.

Ten or more counts support this clonotype. The rearrangement links TRBV7-2 to TRBJ1-1; D is uncertain. Germline CDR1 and CDR2: SGHTA and FQGNSA. This CDR3 is 12 amino acids long. Trimming took off 1 base at V and 5 bases at J, with 5 bases between the two ends. CDR3 sequence: CASSLDGTEAFF. The CDR3 bases are TGTGCCAGCAGCTTAGATGGGACTGAAGCTTTCTTT. The full variable domain, in which reference TRBV7-2 and TRBJ1-1 provide the parts outside the CDR3, is GAGVSQSPSNKVTEKGKDVELRCDPISGHTALYWYRQSLGQGLEFLIYFQGNSAPDKSGLPSDRFSAERTGGSVSTLTIQRTQQEDSAVYLCASSLDGTEAFFGQGTRLTVV.